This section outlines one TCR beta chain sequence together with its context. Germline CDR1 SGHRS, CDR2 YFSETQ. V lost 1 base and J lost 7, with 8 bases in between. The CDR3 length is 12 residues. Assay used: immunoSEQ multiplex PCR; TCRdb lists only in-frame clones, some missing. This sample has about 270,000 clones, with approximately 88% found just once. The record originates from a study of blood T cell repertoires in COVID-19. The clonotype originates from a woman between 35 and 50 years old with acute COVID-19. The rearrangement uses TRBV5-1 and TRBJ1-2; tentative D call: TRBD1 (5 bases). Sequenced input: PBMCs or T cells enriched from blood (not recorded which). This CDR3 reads CASSLRDSGYTF. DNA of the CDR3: TGCGCCAGCAGCTTGCGAGACAGTGGCTACACCTTC.